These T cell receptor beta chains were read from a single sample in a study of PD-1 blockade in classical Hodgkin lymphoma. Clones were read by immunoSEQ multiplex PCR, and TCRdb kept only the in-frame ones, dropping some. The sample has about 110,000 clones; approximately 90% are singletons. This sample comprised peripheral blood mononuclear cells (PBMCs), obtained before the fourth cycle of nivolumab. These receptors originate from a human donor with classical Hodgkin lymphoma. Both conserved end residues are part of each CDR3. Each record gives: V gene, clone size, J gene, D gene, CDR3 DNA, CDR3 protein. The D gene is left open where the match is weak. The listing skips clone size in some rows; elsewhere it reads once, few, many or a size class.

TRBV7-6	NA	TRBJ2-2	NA	TGTGCCAGCAGAGGGGCAGGGCTTTCTACCGGGGAGCTGTTTTTT	CASRGAGLSTGELFF
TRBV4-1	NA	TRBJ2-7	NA	TGCGCCAGCAGCCTGACAAGCTCAAGCTCCTACGAGCAGTACTTC	CASSLTSSSSYEQYF
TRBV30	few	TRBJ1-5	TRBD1	TGTGCCTGGAGTGTACAGGGGGGAAATCAGCCCCAGCATTTT	CAWSVQGGNQPQHF
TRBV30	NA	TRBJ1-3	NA	TGTGCCTGGAGTTCCATCTCTGGAAACACCATATATTTT	CAWSSISGNTIYF
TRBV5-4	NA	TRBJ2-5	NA	TGTGCCAGCAGCTTGAGGAGGTACCAAGAGACCCAGTACTTC	CASSLRRYQETQYF
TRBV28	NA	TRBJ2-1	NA	TGTGCCAGCAGTTCAGTAGTCTCCTACAATGAGCAGTTCTTC	CASSSVVSYNEQFF
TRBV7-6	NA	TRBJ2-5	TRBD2	TGTGCCAGCAGCTTAGCGAGCGGGAGGCCCCCCCAAGAGACCCAGTACTTC	CASSLASGRPPQETQYF
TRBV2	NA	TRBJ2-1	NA	TGTGCCAGCAGTGAAGCGCAAACAGAGCAGTTCTTC	CASSEAQTEQFF
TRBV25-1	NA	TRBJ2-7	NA	TGTGCCAGCAGTGCAGAATACGAGCAGTACTTC	CASSAEYEQYF
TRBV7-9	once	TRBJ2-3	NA	TGTGCCAGCACCCGCGAGGGGGGGAGCACAGATACGCAGTATTTT	CASTREGGSTDTQYF
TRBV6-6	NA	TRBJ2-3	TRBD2	TGTGCCAGCAGTCTCGGACTAGCTACAGATACGCAGTATTTT	CASSLGLATDTQYF
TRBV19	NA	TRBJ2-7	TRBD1	TGTGCCAGTAGTATAGTTGGAGCCGGGACAGTCTACGAGCAGTACTTC	CASSIVGAGTVYEQYF
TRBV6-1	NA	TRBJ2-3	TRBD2	TGTGCCAGCCATTCTAGCGGTCCGCAGTATTTT	CASHSSGPQYF
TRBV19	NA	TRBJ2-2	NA	TGTGCCAGTAGTATCGCACTCACCGGGGAGCTGTTTTTT	CASSIALTGELFF
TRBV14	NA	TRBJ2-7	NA	TGTGCCAGCAGAAAGCGGGACAGGCGCTTCTACGAGCAGTACTTC	CASRKRDRRFYEQYF
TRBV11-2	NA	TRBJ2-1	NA	TGTGCCAGCAGCCCGCTGCGGAGCTCCTACAATGAGCAGTTCTTC	CASSPLRSSYNEQFF
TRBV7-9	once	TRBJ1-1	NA	TGTGCCAGCAGCTTAAGCCGGAACACTGAAGCTTTCTTT	CASSLSRNTEAFF
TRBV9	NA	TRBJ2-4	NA	TGTGCCAGCAGCGTAGCAGACAGACGGAACATTCAGTACTTC	CASSVADRRNIQYF
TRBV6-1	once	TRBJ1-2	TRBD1	TGTGCCAGCAGTGAAAACAGGGGGGGAGGCTACACCTTC	CASSENRGGGYTF
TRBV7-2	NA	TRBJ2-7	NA	TGTGCCAGCAGCTTAAGGCCCGGAAGCGGAGTCTACGAGCAGTACTTC	CASSLRPGSGVYEQYF
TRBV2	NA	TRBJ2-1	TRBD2	TGTGCCAGCAGGGCGAGCAAAGGGAGGGCCTACAATGAGCAGTTCTTC	CASRASKGRAYNEQFF
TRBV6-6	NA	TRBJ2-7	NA	TGTGCCAGCAGTTCCGGCATTACTGGTCCCTACGAGCAGTACTTC	CASSSGITGPYEQYF
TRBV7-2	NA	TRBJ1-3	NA	TGTGCCAGCAGCTTAGGTAGCTCTGGAAACACCATATATTTT	CASSLGSSGNTIYF
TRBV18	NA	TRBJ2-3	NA	TGTGCCAGCTCACCACCGATAGGAGATTACCTCGACTCCACAGATACGCAGTATTTT	CASSPPIGDYLDSTDTQYF
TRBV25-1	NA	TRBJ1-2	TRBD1	TGTGCCAGCAGTGAATATAGGTGGACAGGGGAAGTGGGTTATGGCTACACCTTC	CASSEYRWTGEVGYGYTF
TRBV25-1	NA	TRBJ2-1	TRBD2	TGTGCCAGCAGCCGGGACTATGGGGTAAATGAGCAGTTCTTC	CASSRDYGVNEQFF
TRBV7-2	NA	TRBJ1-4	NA	TGTGCCAGCAGCTCGGGACCTCATAATGAAAAACTGTTTTTT	CASSSGPHNEKLFF
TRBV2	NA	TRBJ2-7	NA	TGTGCCAGCAAGGACCCTACCTACGAGCAGTACTTC	CASKDPTYEQYF
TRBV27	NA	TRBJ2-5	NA	TGTGCCAGCAGTTCCAGGAGAGGCGAGACCCAGTACTTC	CASSSRRGETQYF
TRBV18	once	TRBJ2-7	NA	TGTGCCAGCTCGGGGGGCCAGGGTCGGATCGCCTACGAGCAGTACTTC	CASSGGQGRIAYEQYF
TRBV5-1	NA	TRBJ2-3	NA	TGCGCCAGCAGCCCGCCCAGGGTTGGAACAGATACGCAGTATTTT	CASSPPRVGTDTQYF